The 26 T cell receptor beta chains below come from one sample, sequenced in a study of cytomegalovirus exposure and HLA in healthy donors. Primers: 60 Vbeta forward and 13 Jbeta reverse. The method was immunoSEQ multiplex PCR; TCRdb's version includes in-frame clones alone and lacks a portion of them. The repertoire holds about 160,000 clones, approximately 80% seen once, with roughly 6.3% in the top ten. Sequences were obtained from PBMCs. These receptors were obtained from a male donor in good health and CMV-seropositive.

Regarding this clone: Lacking the conserved final phenylalanine or tryptophan, this CDR3 likely reflects a read error. The chain couples TRBV6-5 to TRBJ1-1, with D possibly being TRBD1 (6 bases). CDR3 length: 13 residues. V was shortened by 7 bases and J by 8 bases, with 17 bases between the two germline ends. CDR1 is MNHEY, CDR2 SVGAGI, per germline. CDR3 DNA: TGTGCCAGCATCCAACTGGGGGGGGCGGAAGCTTTCCTT. Its protein is CASIQLGGAEAFL.

This chain links TRBV28 with TRBJ1-3; D may be TRBD1 (5 bases). The CDR3 totals 13 residues. Germline lookup yields CDR1 MDHEN and CDR2 SYDVKM. The ends were cut back, 6 bases at V and 4 bases at J, with 10 bases in the middle. Written as DNA, the CDR3 is TGTGCCAGCAGGGCGGGACCCGGAAACACCATATATTTT. Its translation is CASRAGPGNTIYF. The full variable domain, its missing parts supplied by reference TRBV28 and TRBJ1-3, is DVKVTQSSRYLVKRTGEKVFLECVQDMDHENMFWYRQDPGLGLRLIYFSYDVKMKEKGDIPEGYSVSREKKERFSLILESASTNQTSMYLCASRAGPGNTIYFGEGSWLTVV.

The V call is TRBV30, the J call TRBJ1-5; a weak D match, TRBD1 (6 bases). CDR1 and CDR2 (germline): GTSNPN, SVGIG (reference sequence). The CDR3 is 13 amino acids. Trimming removed 0 bases at V and 6 bases at J, with 9 bases between. CDR3 sequence (DNA): TGTGCCTGGAGTGTAAACAGGGTTCAGCCCCAGCATTTT. Residues: CAWSVNRVQPQHF.

The chain employs TRBV5-6 and TRBJ2-1; 10 bases map to TRBD2. After removal of 2 bases from V and 8 bases from J, the junction contained 10 bases not matched to a gene. This CDR3 is 16 amino acids long. Germline assignment: CDR1 SGHDT and CDR2 YYEEEE. Written as DNA, the CDR3 is TGTGCCAGCAGCTTAACTTTAGCGGGAGGATTGGATGAGCAGTTCTTC. Translating gives CASSLTLAGGLDEQFF.

The V gene is TRBV11-2, the J gene TRBJ2-1; 7 nucleotides align to TRBD2. This CDR3 comprises 14 residues. CDR1 and CDR2 (germline): SGHAT, FQNNGV. Trimming cost V 5 bases and J 6 bases; bases outside gene matches: 7. Here the CDR3 reads CASSPRTRSNEQFF. The CDR3 DNA follows: TGTGCCAGCAGCCCCCGGACTAGAAGCAATGAGCAGTTCTTC.

Here the CDR3 reads CASSSRGLADEQFF. The DNA for the CDR3 is TGTGCCAGCAGCTCCCGAGGACTAGCGGATGAGCAGTTCTTC. The chain links TRBV7-9 to TRBJ2-1, with 10 bases aligning to TRBD2. The CDR3 has 14 amino acids. Germline lookup yields CDR1 SEHNR and CDR2 FQNEAQ (reference sequence). J gave up 8 bases and V 4 bases, and 5 bases lay outside the gene matches.

V gene TRBV30 combines with J gene TRBJ2-3; D is ambiguous. CDR3 length: 13 residues. The V gene's germline CDR1 is GTSNPN and CDR2 SVGIG (reference sequence). Between the trimmed V and J ends, which lost 2 bases and 0 bases, there was a span of 6 bases. CDR3 amino acids: CAWSPPSTDTQYF. DNA of the CDR3: TGTGCCTGGAGTCCCCCTAGCACAGATACGCAGTATTTT.

This clone was seen a few times. The chain has TRBV28 and TRBJ2-1; 8 positions agree with TRBD1. Germline CDR1 MDHEN, CDR2 SYDVKM. Losses at the gene ends were 5 bases for V and 2 bases for J; bases not matched to a gene: 2. This CDR3 contains 14 residues. The CDR3 DNA follows: TGTGCCAGCAGTGCAGGGGGCCCCTACAATGAGCAGTTCTTC. Amino acid sequence: CASSAGGPYNEQFF.

V gene TRBV27 combines with J gene TRBJ2-3; TRBD2 matches at 10 bases. Germline values: CDR1 MNHEY, CDR2 SMNVEV (reference sequence). J gave up 1 base and V 3 bases, and 7 bases lay outside the gene matches. The length of the CDR3 is 17 residues. The CDR3 protein is CASSFRLAGWGTDTQYF. The CDR3 DNA sequence: TGTGCCAGCAGTTTTCGACTAGCGGGCTGGGGCACAGATACGCAGTATTTT.

A few counts support this clone. The rearrangement uses TRBV7-9 and TRBJ1-2; 8 bases fit TRBD1. Trimming at V came to 5 bases and at J to 3 bases, leaving 17 bases not matched to a gene. CDR3 size: 18 residues. Germline CDR1 and CDR2: SEHNR and FQNEAQ (reference sequence). The CDR3 here is CASSQFSGQVNIHYGYTF. The CDR3 region has the DNA TGTGCCAGCAGCCAATTCTCGGGACAGGTCAATATTCACTATGGCTACACCTTC.

DNA for the CDR3: TGTGCCAGCAGCTTAGTCAACAGCGGGAGGGGCTACACCTTC. Its translation is CASSLVNSGRGYTF. The chain links TRBV7-6 to TRBJ1-2; no clear D gene. The CDR3 extends over 14 amino acids. V was trimmed by 1 base and J by 8 bases, leaving 14 bases between them. Germline V gene lookup returns CDR1 SGHVS and CDR2 FNYEAQ.

The chain employs TRBV5-8 and TRBJ2-4; 8 bases map to TRBD1. CDR3 size: 15 residues. Germline V gene sequence: CDR1 SGHTS, CDR2 YDEGEE. The V gene end was trimmed by 3 bases and the J gene end by 7 bases; junction bases not matched to a gene: 9. The CDR3 reads CASSSGTGAGNIQYF. The CDR3 nucleotides read TGTGCCAGCAGCTCGGGGACAGGCGCGGGGAACATTCAGTACTTC.

The genes are TRBV6-1 and TRBJ1-1; TRBD1 matches at 8 bases. Germline CDR1 MNHNS, CDR2 SASEGT. This CDR3 has 15 residues. The junction had 11 bases not matched to a gene; V was cut back by 6 bases and J by 5 bases. CDR3: CASSDRQGLWTEAFF. In DNA form, the CDR3 reads TGTGCCAGCAGCGACAGACAGGGGTTGTGGACTGAAGCTTTCTTT.

The CDR3 DNA reads as TGTGCCAGCAGTTTTTGGAGAGAGCAGTACTTC. This sequence encodes CASSFWREQYF. This chain joins TRBV28 and TRBJ2-7; the D is unclear. Per germline, CDR1 MDHEN and CDR2 SYDVKM. The V gene lost 3 bases and the J gene lost 7 bases, with 7 bases spanning the gap. CDR3 length equals 11 residues.

Remarks on this clone: Its ends do not fully match the called genes, so a read error is possible. The chain combines TRBV28 with TRBJ1-2, with TRBD1 as a possible D gene (6 bases). Germline values: CDR1 MDHEN, CDR2 SYDVKM. This CDR3 is built from 15 residues. The CDR3, as DNA: TGTGCCGGCAGTTCCGGGGGGCGAAGAAACTATGGCTACACCTTC. Translated, it gives CAGSSGGRRNYGYTF.

V and J are TRBV27 and TRBJ2-2, with D maybe TRBD1 (5 bases). The V gene lost 5 bases and the J gene lost 3 bases, with 13 bases spanning the gap. The length of the CDR3 is 15 residues. In germline, CDR1 is MNHEY, CDR2 SMNVEV (reference sequence). CDR3 amino acids: CASSPYLGDTGELFF. As DNA, the CDR3 is TGTGCCAGCAGTCCATATCTAGGGGACACCGGGGAGCTGTTTTTT.

This clone was counted between two and nine times. The rearrangement uses TRBV4-1 and TRBJ1-1, with D possibly matching TRBD1 (5 bases). The CDR3 is made up of 14 amino acids. Trimming removed 3 bases at V and 2 bases at J, with 10 bases between. Germline V gene lookup returns CDR1 MGHRA and CDR2 YSYEKL. The CDR3 loop reads CASSHRQGNTEAFF. CDR3 nucleotide sequence: TGCGCCAGCAGCCACCGGCAGGGCAACACTGAAGCTTTCTTT.

The CDR3 protein is CASSQGTSGGSSYEQYF. In DNA, the CDR3 is TGCGCCAGCAGTCAAGGGACTAGCGGGGGGAGCTCCTACGAGCAGTACTTC. The chain joins TRBV23-1 to TRBJ2-5, with TRBD2 matching over 15 bases. The DNA end is a closer match to TRBJ2-7, so the J assignment may be wrong. TRBV23-1 is noted as an ORF with a role that remains uncertain. The CDR3 has 17 amino acids.

V usage is TRBV27 and J usage is TRBJ1-2, with 10 positions matching TRBD1. Losses at the gene ends were 3 bases for V and 3 bases for J; bases not matched to a gene: 4. CDR1 is MNHEY and CDR2 is SMNVEV in the germline V gene (reference sequence). The CDR3 loop spans 15 amino acids. CDR3 residues: CASSFVGTGDYGYTF. The CDR3 DNA is TGTGCCAGCAGTTTCGTCGGGACAGGGGACTATGGCTACACCTTC.

V gene TRBV19 combines with J gene TRBJ2-5, with TRBD2 identical over 13 bases. The last part of the DNA fits TRBJ2-7 better; the J call may be wrong. CDR1 and CDR2 (germline): LNHDA, SQIVND (reference sequence). The CDR3 spans 15 residues. The CDR3 coding sequence is TGTGCCACCCAGGGGACTAGCGGGACCACCTACGAGCAGTACTTC. It is translated as CATQGTSGTTYEQYF.

This clone turned up a few times. V is TRBV11-2 and J is TRBJ1-1; D possibly corresponds to TRBD1 (5 bases). V gave up 4 bases and J gave up 3 bases, with 15 bases separating them. Germline lookup yields CDR1 SGHAT and CDR2 FQNNGV. This CDR3 region has 15 residues. CDR3 nucleotides: TGTGCCAGCAGCTGGACGGGGGGAGTTTACACTGAAGCTTTCTTT. The encoded protein is CASSWTGGVYTEAFF.

The V and J genes are TRBV30 and TRBJ2-2; D is undetermined. Deletions cut 3 bases from V and 5 bases from J, with 10 bases between. The germline CDR1 and CDR2 sequences are GTSNPN and SVGIG (reference sequence). This CDR3 has 13 amino acids. DNA of the CDR3: TGTGCCTGGAGGCTATCGGGTACCGGGGAGCTGTTTTTT. Its translation: CAWRLSGTGELFF.

The chain carries TRBV9 and TRBJ2-5, with D hard to call. This CDR3 has 15 amino acids. V lost 0 bases and J lost 4, with 13 bases in between. CDR1 is SGDLS and CDR2 is YYNGEE in the germline V gene. The CDR3 spells CASSVALRLGETQYF. The CDR3 nucleotides are TGTGCCAGCAGCGTAGCACTTAGACTTGGAGAGACCCAGTACTTC.

This clone was seen just once. This chain links TRBV9 with TRBJ2-5, with D maybe TRBD1 (6 bases). TRBJ2-7 explains the end of the DNA better; the J call may be wrong. The CDR3 sequence is 14 residues long. Per germline, CDR1 SGDLS and CDR2 YYNGEE. Written as DNA, the CDR3 is TGTGCCAGCAGCGTAGCGAACAGGGCCCACGAGCAGTACTTC. Translating it yields CASSVANRAHEQYF.

Only a few counts were recorded for this clone. This sequence joins TRBV10-3 and TRBJ2-3; 9 bases align to TRBD2. J was trimmed by 1 base and V by 10 bases; bases with no gene match: 9. CDR3 length: 15 amino acids. Germline CDR1 ENHRY, CDR2 SYGVKD. The DNA for the CDR3 is TGTGCCACCGATTCCGGGACTAGCCGCACAGATACGCAGTATTTT. As protein: CATDSGTSRTDTQYF.

This clone was seen only once. This chain joins TRBV7-2 and TRBJ1-4; 9 bases line up with TRBD1. The CDR3 runs 16 residues. V shed 6 bases, J shed 8 bases, and the junction held 13 bases outside the gene matches. Germline V gene lookup returns CDR1 SGHTA and CDR2 FQGNSA. For the CDR3, the DNA is TGTGCCAGCAGGATCGGGGTCGGACAGGGGCAAGAAAAACTGTTTTTT. This codes for CASRIGVGQGQEKLFF.